This T cell receptor (beta chain) appears in the sequencing data of a study of cytomegalovirus exposure and HLA in healthy donors. Looking at the study overall: The study placed 80% to 85% of its approximately 380 genotyped donors in the Caucasian-associated ancestry cluster.

With regard to this clone: Its target is not known.

This PCR relied on a set of 60 Vbeta primers and 13 Jbeta primers. Clones were read by immunoSEQ multiplex PCR, and TCRdb kept only the in-frame ones, dropping some. The sample includes 150,000 to 250,000 clones, over 75% of them seen just once. Findings of the study overall: Roughly uniform depth of sequencing across donors was assumed in presence/absence analyses. Later analysis identified a missense DCLRE1C variant that was linked to TCR beta V- and J-gene trimming.

The germline gives CDR1 LNHDA, CDR2 SQIVND (reference sequence). CDR3 size: 14 residues. V shed 5 bases, J shed 6 bases, and the junction held 4 bases outside the gene matches. Donors counted as nominally healthy when sampled, yet unrecorded immune exposures were likely. What was sequenced was PBMCs. The source of this sequence is a woman in her 50s in good health and CMV-seronegative. The chain employs TRBV19 and TRBJ1-5; TRBD1 agrees at 10 bases. In nucleotides, the CDR3 is TGTGCCAGTAGTGTCGACAGGGGGCGTCAGCCCCAGCATTTT. Protein product: CASSVDRGRQPQHF. Variable domain in full (rest from reference TRBV19 and TRBJ1-5): DGGITQSPKYLFRKEGQNVTLSCEQNLNHDAMYWYRQDPGQGLRLIYYSQIVNDFQKGDIAEGYSVSREKKESFPLTVTSAQKNPTAFYLCASSVDRGRQPQHFGDGTRLSIL.